This TCR beta chain was found in a study of blood T cells in healthy people across ages (dated by TCRdb to between 2014 and 2017). The study in broad terms: Template switching captured roughly one uniquely barcoded TCR beta cDNA molecule per two T cells in model experiments. Four age groups were formed from the donors: young (average about 17 years), middle-aged (around 41), aged (62) and long-lived (roughly 88). For two donors (one aged 18 to 29 and one aged 80 or older), the study analyzed two additional independent replicas of 1 million unique cDNA reads from the same blood draw. Age-related changes in TCR beta repertoire diversity were measured in the study by deep sequencing normalized with unique cDNA molecular identifiers. To avoid experimental bias, donors of different ages were randomly spread across the sequencing lanes.

The library was made by 5' RACE. TCRdb names Illumina HiSeq 2500 as the instrument used. The second PCR ran for about 7 to 11 cycles and used a J-beta primer mix along with a sample-barcoded 5' primer. A unique molecular identifier was introduced onto each TCR beta cDNA molecule by a template-switch 5' adaptor carrying 12 random nucleotides. Each sample yielded at least 3 million CDR3-containing paired-end reads. First-strand cDNA synthesis was performed from all RNA using the Mint cDNA synthesis kit, with priming by a TRBC-specific oligonucleotide. All cDNA was treated with uracil-DNA glycosylase and then went through a first 18-cycle PCR with the universal primers M1SS and BC2_uni_R. In the source study's methods: Each sample was normalized by randomly selecting 1 million high-quality reads, each carrying a distinct molecular identifier. Instead of being binned into consensus sequences, reads with shared molecular identifiers were discarded. MiTCR, with a Q25 quality threshold and the strictest error-elimination algorithm, was used for CDR3 identification, clonotype clustering and error correction. Lower-bound total TCR beta diversity was estimated with a nonparametric unseen species model using Euler transformation. Starting from the raw public reads, TCRdb applied fastp trimming at Q25, assembled clones with MiXCR and retained in-frame beta chains. Entries that share a CDR3 protein sequence are merged under the most common genes and DNA. TCRdb, rather than the study authors, made the V and J calls. This sample lists about 780,000 distinct CDR3 sequences; about 47% were detected once. Clones ranked in the top ten supply around 18% of the sample.

Note on this clonotype: Its antigen target is currently unknown. Per-base quality was not reported, and no clone a single base away is much larger than it.

The paper as a whole reports these results and caveats: Compared with the aged group, the long-lived group had more naive CD4+ T cells, fewer expanded clones and increased TCR diversity, a pattern suggesting age selection. Observed TCR beta diversity per million T cells fell roughly linearly with age, and a significant reduction was already apparent by age around 36. Estimates of total diversity based on one million sequenced T cells were regarded as lower bounds and as underestimates. Conclusive comparison of naive and antigen-experienced compartments was prevented by the profiling of bulk unsorted PBMCs. There was a strong correlation between observed TCR beta diversity and the percentage of naive T cells measured by flow cytometry. The CMV infection status of donors was not known, potentially confounding age-related changes in expanded clonotypes.

Donors were 30 to 45 systemically healthy Caucasian individuals from Russia aged roughly 6 to 95 years. Each donor gave ten milliliters of peripheral blood, collected into EDTA-treated Vacutainer tubes. Ficoll-Paque density-gradient centrifugation was used to isolate PBMCs, with at least 7 million obtained per sample. Total RNA was extracted from PBMCs with Trizol reagent, with at least 6 micrograms obtained per sample. For every donor, an aliquot of PBMCs went through flow cytometry to measure the percentages of naive CD45RAhigh/CD27high T cells. The receptor comes from a man of 80 years or more in good health. Source material: blood.

CDR3 sequence: CSVGDWRELGETQYF. The DNA sequence is given as TGCAGCGTTGGAGATTGGAGAGAGCTGGGAGAGACCCAGTACTTC. Recombination joined TRBV29-1 with TRBJ2-5, with the D segment identity uncertain. Deletion took 4 bases off V and 4 bases off J, with a span of 19 bases between the germline ends. From a lookup of the germline V gene, CDR1 and CDR2 are SQVTM and ANQGSEA. Including the terminal cysteine and phenylalanine, the CDR3 comprises 15 residues. This entry keeps only the CDR3 DNA: 45 bases, framed from base 1.